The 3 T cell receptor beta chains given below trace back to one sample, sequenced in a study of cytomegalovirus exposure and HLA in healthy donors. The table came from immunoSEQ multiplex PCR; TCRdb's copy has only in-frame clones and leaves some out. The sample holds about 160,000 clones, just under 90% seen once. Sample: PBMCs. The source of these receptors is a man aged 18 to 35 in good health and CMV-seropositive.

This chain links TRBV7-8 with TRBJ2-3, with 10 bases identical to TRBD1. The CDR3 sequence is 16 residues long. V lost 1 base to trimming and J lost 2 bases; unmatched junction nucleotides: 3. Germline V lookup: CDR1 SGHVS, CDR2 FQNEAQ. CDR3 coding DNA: TGTGCCAGCAGCTTAGGGGACAGGGGTTTCACAGATACGCAGTATTTT. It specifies CASSLGDRGFTDTQYF.

As DNA, the CDR3 is TGTGCCTGGAGTGTTAGGACAGGGCTCAGCGGGGAGCTGTTTTTT. It encodes CAWSVRTGLSGELFF. The chain uses TRBV30 and TRBJ2-2, with TRBD1 matching over 8 bases. Unmatched junction bases numbered 7, after V lost 0 bases and J lost 7 bases. CDR3 length equals 15 residues. Germline V gene lookup returns CDR1 GTSNPN and CDR2 SVGIG (reference sequence).

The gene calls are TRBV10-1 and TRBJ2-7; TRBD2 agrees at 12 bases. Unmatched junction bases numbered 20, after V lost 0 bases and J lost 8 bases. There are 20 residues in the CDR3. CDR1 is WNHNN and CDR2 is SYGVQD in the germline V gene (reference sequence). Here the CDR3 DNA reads TGCGCCAGCAGTGAGTCAACTAGCGGGAGGTCTCTGACGAGCAAAAGCCAGCAGTACTTC. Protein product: CASSESTSGRSLTSKSQQYF.